In its sample, the clone carrying this TCR beta chain was seen many times. The antigen remains unidentified. TCRdb re-processed the PCR reads through MiXCR. This table has approximately 90,000 clones, less than 10% appearing once. The data belong to a study of metastatic and nonmetastatic thyroid tumors. Study findings and constraints: Compared with benign nodules, malignant thyroid tumors were reported to have significantly higher TCR beta diversity in both blood and tumor.

There were no patients who had received any treatment before thyroid surgery. There are 15 residues in the CDR3. V lost 7 bases to trimming and J lost 4 bases; unmatched junction nucleotides: 9. The source material was blood. The receptor comes from a female donor with papillary thyroid cancer or a benign thyroid nodule (not recorded which). Some clones in this sample may be carry-over from other donors' samples. The chain is built from TRBV12-3 or TRBV12-4 and TRBJ2-1; TRBD2 matches at 8 bases. The CDR3 DNA reads as TGTGCCAGCAACCCTACTAGCGGTTTTTACAATGAGCAGTTCTTC. Its protein product is CASNPTSGFYNEQFF.